The clone carrying this T cell receptor (beta chain) showed up just a few times. The antigen remains undetermined. The TCR beta cDNA libraries carried unique molecular identifiers. Yield was approximately 500,000 cDNA molecules from around 1 to 9.1 million T cells. TCRdb re-called the PCR reads through MiXCR, storing one row per CDR3 protein. This table holds 750,000 to 950,000 distinct CDR3 sequences, roughly 58% found once. J lost 6 bases, V lost 3 bases, and 11 bases had no gene match. There are 15 residues in the CDR3. Looked up from germline, CDR1 is DFQATT and CDR2 is SNEGSKA (reference sequence). The record originates from a study of post-analysis software for immune sequencing data. Study-wide findings and caveats: About five TRBV segments were more frequent in patients than controls; TRBV5-6, TRBV5-1 and TRBV20-1 belonged to this group.

Sequences were obtained from blood. The chain has TRBV20-1 and TRBJ2-1; 7 nucleotides line up with TRBD2. The sequence derives from a girl aged 10 to 17 with multiple sclerosis. CDR3 region: CSASPPQGGSNEQFF. The DNA for the CDR3 is TGCAGTGCTAGCCCCCCTCAAGGCGGGAGCAATGAGCAGTTCTTC.